These T cell receptor beta chains were read from a single sample in a study of T cell responses to AZD1222 COVID-19 vaccine. The method was immunoSEQ multiplex PCR; TCRdb's version includes in-frame clones alone and lacks a portion of them. The data hold 140,000 to 150,000 clones, with 85% to 95% observed a single time. The starting material was peripheral blood, obtained on day 0 of MenACWY control vaccination. The receptors come from an adult in good health. CDR3s include the opening cysteine and the closing phenylalanine or tryptophan. A D gene is named only where the DNA matches it firmly. Clone size is not always given. Where it is, it says once, few, many or a class for expanded clones.

j_call: TRBJ1-1; d_call: -; clone_size: -; v_call: TRBV4-1; cdr3_nt: TGCGCCAGCAGCCAAGATGAGGAAGTCGGTGAAGCTTTCTTT; cdr3_aa: CASSQDEEVGEAFF
j_call: TRBJ2-4; d_call: -; clone_size: -; v_call: TRBV2; cdr3_nt: TGTGCCACCGGGTCAGGGAAGGGCAAAAACATTCAGTACTTC; cdr3_aa: CATGSGKGKNIQYF
j_call: TRBJ1-2; d_call: -; clone_size: -; v_call: TRBV12-3/TRBV12-4; cdr3_nt: TGTGCCAGCATGAGGACGAACTATGGCTACACCTTC; cdr3_aa: CASMRTNYGYTF
j_call: TRBJ2-2; d_call: -; clone_size: -; v_call: TRBV3-1/TRBV3-2; cdr3_nt: TGTGCCAGCAGCCCCCGAATGACCGGGGAGCTGTTTTTT; cdr3_aa: CASSPRMTGELFF
j_call: TRBJ2-3; d_call: TRBD1; clone_size: -; v_call: TRBV15; cdr3_nt: TGTGCCACCAGCAGGAAGGACTCCGGGACAGGTCGATACACGCAGTATTTT; cdr3_aa: CATSRKDSGTGRYTQYF
j_call: TRBJ1-1; d_call: -; clone_size: few; v_call: TRBV6-5; cdr3_nt: TGTGCCAGCAGCTGGGGATTCACTGAAGCTTTCTTT; cdr3_aa: CASSWGFTEAFF
j_call: TRBJ1-2; d_call: TRBD1; clone_size: -; v_call: TRBV9; cdr3_nt: TGTGCCAGCAGCTCGGGACAGACTTATGGCTACACCTTC; cdr3_aa: CASSSGQTYGYTF
j_call: TRBJ1-2; d_call: -; clone_size: -; v_call: TRBV5-5; cdr3_nt: TGTGCCAGCAGGGGAGGGGGGGCCGAAAACTATGGCTACACCTTC; cdr3_aa: CASRGGGAENYGYTF
j_call: TRBJ2-7; d_call: -; clone_size: -; v_call: TRBV7-2; cdr3_nt: TGTGCCAGCAGCTTAGTAGGGGGGCAGGGAGGATACAACTGGCAGTACTTC; cdr3_aa: CASSLVGGQGGYNWQYF
j_call: TRBJ1-1; d_call: -; clone_size: few; v_call: TRBV27; cdr3_nt: TGTGCCAGCAGTTATCTTCCCGGCGGGAACACTGAAGCTTTCTTT; cdr3_aa: CASSYLPGGNTEAFF
j_call: TRBJ1-2; d_call: -; clone_size: -; v_call: TRBV4-1; cdr3_nt: TGCGCCAGCAGGTTCACGGGGGACGGCAATAACTATGGCTACACCTTC; cdr3_aa: CASRFTGDGNNYGYTF
j_call: TRBJ1-2; d_call: TRBD1; clone_size: -; v_call: TRBV5-6; cdr3_nt: TGTGCCAGCAGCGCGGGACAGAACTATGGCTACACCTTC; cdr3_aa: CASSAGQNYGYTF
j_call: TRBJ1-5; d_call: -; clone_size: -; v_call: TRBV5-6; cdr3_nt: TGTGCCAGCAGCTTGGGAGGGTGGGGACAGCCCCAGCATTTT; cdr3_aa: CASSLGGWGQPQHF
j_call: TRBJ1-1; d_call: TRBD1; clone_size: few; v_call: TRBV18; cdr3_nt: TGTGCCAGCTCACCGAGGACAGGGGGATTGAGGAACACTGAAGCTTTCTTT; cdr3_aa: CASSPRTGGLRNTEAFF
j_call: TRBJ1-1; d_call: -; clone_size: -; v_call: TRBV2; cdr3_nt: TGTGCCAGCAGTGTCCAGGGTGGGACTGAAGCTTTCTTT; cdr3_aa: CASSVQGGTEAFF
j_call: TRBJ2-1; d_call: -; clone_size: -; v_call: TRBV5-1; cdr3_nt: TGCGCCAGCAGCCCGGGCACGGACTACAATGAGCAGTTCTTC; cdr3_aa: CASSPGTDYNEQFF
j_call: TRBJ2-1; d_call: TRBD2; clone_size: -; v_call: TRBV10-3; cdr3_nt: TGTGCCATCAGTGATTCCTGGACTAGCGGGAGAGGGTCCTACAATGAGCAGTTCTTC; cdr3_aa: CAISDSWTSGRGSYNEQFF
j_call: TRBJ2-7; d_call: -; clone_size: -; v_call: TRBV9; cdr3_nt: TGTGCCAGCGGAATGGGGGGCTCAAACTCCTACGAGCAGTACTTC; cdr3_aa: CASGMGGSNSYEQYF
j_call: TRBJ1-1; d_call: -; clone_size: -; v_call: TRBV2; cdr3_nt: TGTGCCAGCCGAAAACGGAACACTGAAGCTTTCTTT; cdr3_aa: CASRKRNTEAFF
j_call: TRBJ1-5; d_call: TRBD1; clone_size: -; v_call: TRBV2; cdr3_nt: TGTGCCAGCAGTGAAATCAGGGGGCTTCAGCCCCAGCATTTT; cdr3_aa: CASSEIRGLQPQHF
j_call: TRBJ1-1; d_call: -; clone_size: -; v_call: TRBV29-1; cdr3_nt: TGCAGCGCGGGCAGGGAGAACACTGAAGCTTTCTTT; cdr3_aa: CSAGRENTEAFF
j_call: TRBJ1-3; d_call: -; clone_size: -; v_call: TRBV19; cdr3_nt: TGTGCCAGTAGCAAATTGGGGGCAGGGCTCTCTGGAAACACCATATATTTT; cdr3_aa: CASSKLGAGLSGNTIYF
j_call: TRBJ1-1; d_call: -; clone_size: -; v_call: TRBV7-8; cdr3_nt: TGTGCCAGCAGTTCACTCGAGATCGCTTTCTTT; cdr3_aa: CASSSLEIAFF
j_call: TRBJ1-2; d_call: -; clone_size: -; v_call: TRBV6-2/TRBV6-3; cdr3_nt: TGTGCCAGCAGTGAGGGTAAAGACTATGGCTACACCTTC; cdr3_aa: CASSEGKDYGYTF
j_call: TRBJ1-2; d_call: TRBD1; clone_size: -; v_call: TRBV9; cdr3_nt: TGTGCCAGCAGCAAGGACAGGGGGTGGTATGGCTACACCTTC; cdr3_aa: CASSKDRGWYGYTF
j_call: TRBJ2-1; d_call: TRBD2; clone_size: -; v_call: TRBV6-4; cdr3_nt: TGTGCCAGCAGTGACTCGACTAGCGGGGGGCACAATGAGCAGTTCTTC; cdr3_aa: CASSDSTSGGHNEQFF
j_call: TRBJ1-2; d_call: TRBD1; clone_size: -; v_call: TRBV5-6; cdr3_nt: TGTGCCAGCAGCTTCCCGGACAGGGGGGTCTCGGGCTATGGCTACACCTTC; cdr3_aa: CASSFPDRGVSGYGYTF
j_call: TRBJ2-1; d_call: -; clone_size: -; v_call: TRBV19; cdr3_nt: TGTGCCAGCGACCCCGGGGCCTACTCCTACAATGAGCAGTTCTTC; cdr3_aa: CASDPGAYSYNEQFF
j_call: TRBJ2-3; d_call: -; clone_size: -; v_call: TRBV19; cdr3_nt: TGTGCCAGTAGTATTAACGGGATGGCAGATACGCAGTATTTT; cdr3_aa: CASSINGMADTQYF
j_call: TRBJ1-2; d_call: TRBD1; clone_size: -; v_call: TRBV10-3; cdr3_nt: TGTGCCATCAGTGTGAACTTGGTTGGACAGGGACGATATGGCTACACCTTC; cdr3_aa: CAISVNLVGQGRYGYTF
j_call: TRBJ2-2; d_call: -; clone_size: few; v_call: TRBV12-3/TRBV12-4; cdr3_nt: TGTGCCAGCAGACCGAACACCGGGGAGCTGTTTTTT; cdr3_aa: CASRPNTGELFF
j_call: TRBJ2-5; d_call: -; clone_size: -; v_call: TRBV12-1; cdr3_nt: TGTGCCAGCAGCCACAAACGCGGGACCCAGTACTTC; cdr3_aa: CASSHKRGTQYF
j_call: TRBJ1-2; d_call: -; clone_size: -; v_call: TRBV5-1; cdr3_nt: TGCGCCAGTAGTCCCGGGGCGAGGGGCTACACCTTC; cdr3_aa: CASSPGARGYTF
j_call: TRBJ1-3; d_call: TRBD1; clone_size: few; v_call: TRBV5-1; cdr3_nt: TGCGCCAGCAGCTTATCGACAGGGCTCTTTGGAAACACCATATATTTT; cdr3_aa: CASSLSTGLFGNTIYF
j_call: TRBJ1-1; d_call: -; clone_size: -; v_call: TRBV7-3; cdr3_nt: TGTGCCAGCAGCTTAGAGGGGAACACTGAAGCTTTCTTT; cdr3_aa: CASSLEGNTEAFF
j_call: TRBJ2-3; d_call: -; clone_size: -; v_call: TRBV4-1; cdr3_nt: TGCGCCAGCAGCCAAGATCAGCAGGGGAGGGGGACAGATACGCAGTATTTT; cdr3_aa: CASSQDQQGRGTDTQYF
j_call: TRBJ2-7; d_call: -; clone_size: -; v_call: TRBV5-4; cdr3_nt: TGTGCCAGCAGCTTGGACCAAAGCTCCTACGAGCAGTACTTC; cdr3_aa: CASSLDQSSYEQYF
j_call: TRBJ2-3; d_call: TRBD2; clone_size: -; v_call: TRBV27; cdr3_nt: TGTGCCAGCAGCCGGTGGACTAGCGGCACAGATACGCAGTATTTT; cdr3_aa: CASSRWTSGTDTQYF